The clone carrying this TCR beta chain was seen a handful of times. The data were taken from a study of T-cell reconstitution after alpha-beta-depleted transplantation in children. The CDR3 sequence is 16 residues long. Germline trimming cut 0 bases from V and 6 bases from J; bases unmatched to any gene: 7. Germline V gene sequence: CDR1 LGHNA, CDR2 YSLEER. The TCRbeta library was prepared with unique molecular identifiers. TCRdb analysed the PCR reads with MiXCR anew, one entry per CDR3 protein. The sample shows around 380,000 distinct CDR3 sequences, under 13% of them seen only once. Here the sequenced sample was PBMCs from the stem cell graft donor, taken from the stem cell graft. The gene calls are TRBV4-3 and TRBJ2-7; 11 bases agree with TRBD2. The origin of this receptor is a human donor who donated a stem cell graft to a child with acute myeloid leukemia. In nucleotides, the CDR3 is TGCGCCAGCAGCCAAGAGGTTAGCGGGAGGGCCAGCGAGCAGTACTTC. This encodes CASSQEVSGRASEQYF.